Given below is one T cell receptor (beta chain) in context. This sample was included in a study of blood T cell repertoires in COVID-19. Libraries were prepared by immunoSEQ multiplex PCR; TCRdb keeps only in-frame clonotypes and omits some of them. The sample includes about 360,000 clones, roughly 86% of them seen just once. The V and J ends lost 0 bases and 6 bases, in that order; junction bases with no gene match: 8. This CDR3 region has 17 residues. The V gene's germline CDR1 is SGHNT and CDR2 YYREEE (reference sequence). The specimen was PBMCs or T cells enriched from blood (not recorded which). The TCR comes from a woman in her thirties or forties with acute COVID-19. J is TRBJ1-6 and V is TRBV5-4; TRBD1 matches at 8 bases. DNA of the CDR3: TGTGCCAGCAGCTTGGACAGGGGGACTCTGTCTAATTCACCCCTCCACTTT. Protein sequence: CASSLDRGTLSNSPLHF.